The T cell receptor (beta chain) under discussion was sequenced for a study of T cells in Graves' hyperthyroidism and ophthalmopathy. CDR1 and CDR2 from the germline V gene are LNHDA and SQIVND (reference sequence). CDR3 length equals 15 residues. Thyroid ultrasound and orbital computed tomography, with clinical symptoms and serum thyroxine and TRAb, informed diagnoses. Blood was drawn at first hyperthyroidism diagnosis, before any ophthalmopathy symptoms. Fresh peripheral blood, 7.5 to 10 ml of it, supplied the PBMCs. Study-wide points: Blood held most thyroid clonotypes expanded above 0.001 frequency.

The table lists this clonotype with a count of one. The antigen is unknown. Sequence at one end of the junction differs from germline and may be a read error. It was RNA transcripts that yielded the amplified TCR beta CDR3 regions. HTBI primers were the set used in a first-round RT-PCR of the TCR CDR3. MiXCR, applied by TCRdb to the multiplex PCR reads, yields one record per CDR3 protein. The repertoire includes more than 550,000 distinct CDR3 sequences, 15% to 20% of them detected once, and roughly 17% sits in the top ten. The clonotype originates from a woman aged 45-59 years with Graves' hyperthyroidism that later progressed to Graves' ophthalmopathy. The sample consisted of blood. This chain links TRBV19 with TRBJ1-2, with D possibly TRBD1 on 6 matching bases. CDR3 sequence: CVSSIGGGINYGYTF. The CDR3 DNA reads TGTGTCAGTAGTATCGGAGGGGGGATTAACTATGGCTACACCTTC.